The 2 T cell receptor gamma chains in this list originate from one sample, sequenced in a study of γδ T cells in repeated Plasmodium falciparum infection. TCRdb reanalysed the multiplex PCR reads with CATT. The sample has around 14,000 gamma-chain clones, roughly 1.7% seen once; the top ten hold 28%. Bulk repertoires came from Vgamma9/Vdelta2+ or Vdelta2-negative gammadelta T cells flow-sorted from PBMC. What was sequenced was gamma-delta T cells from blood. The receptors come from a pool of human donors (malaria-infected and uninfected, not separated).

As for this clone: TCRdb records a much larger clone's protein for this DNA, with a difference at residue 4 that likely arises from a read error; the protein given is the translation of the DNA. This same CDR3 is encoded by further DNA sequences in the sample. The J gene is TRGJ1 or TRGJ2, the V gene TRGV9. The J gene was missing in TCRdb and was found by matching the end of the DNA to germline. The CDR3 length is 13 residues. Germline values: CDR1 GITISATS, CDR2 ISYDGTV (reference sequence). Here the CDR3 reads CALREPSYYKKLF. The CDR3 DNA reads as TGTGCCTTGAGGGAGCCTTCTTATTATAAGAAACTCTTT.

Ten or more counts support this clone. V usage is TRGV4 and J usage is TRGJP1. Trimming at V came to 5 bases and at J to 0 bases, leaving 15 bases not matched to a gene. The CDR3 loop spans 18 amino acids. Germline V lookup: CDR1 EGSTGY, CDR2 YDSYTSSV. CDR3 amino acids: CATWALSDLYTTGWFKIF. CDR3 coding DNA: TGTGCCACCTGGGCCCTCTCTGACTTATATACCACTGGTTGGTTCAAGATATTT.